The rows below give T cell receptor beta chains drawn from one sample of a study of T cells in Graves' hyperthyroidism and ophthalmopathy. One entry per CDR3 protein results from TCRdb running MiXCR on the multiplex PCR reads. This sample has around 700,000 distinct CDR3 sequences, with roughly a third found just once. Source material: blood. These receptors came from a woman between 35 and 50 years old with Graves' hyperthyroidism. Each CDR3 is given with its conserved first and last residue. A D gene is named only where the DNA matches it firmly. Some rows mark clone size as missing; the rest say once, few, many or name a class of expanded clone.

abundance,v_gene,d_gene,len,j_gene,CDR3nt,CDR3aa
.,TRBV11-2,.,15,TRBJ2-7,TGTGCCAGCAGCCTTCTCAGGGGCACTACCTACGAGCAGTACTTC,CASSLLRGTTYEQYF
many,TRBV28,TRBD2,13,TRBJ2-5,TGTGCCAGCAGTCGACGCGGGAGCGGGACCCAGTACTTC,CASSRRGSGTQYF
.,TRBV9,TRBD2,17,TRBJ2-5,TGTGCCAGCAGCCCAGGGACTAGCGGGATACTACAAGAGACCCAGTACTTC,CASSPGTSGILQETQYF
once,TRBV25-1,TRBD2,13,TRBJ2-5,TGTGCCAGTACCGGGACTAGCGGGGTGTCCCAGTACTTC,CASTGTSGVSQYF
.,TRBV20-1,.,14,TRBJ2-1,TGCAGTGCTAGAGACAGCCGGGGGTACAATGAGCAGTTCTTC,CSARDSRGYNEQFF
few,TRBV20-1,TRBD1,18,TRBJ1-1,TGCAGTGCTAGAGTCCCGGGACAGGGGAGATTAGCGGACACTGAAGCTTTCTTT,CSARVPGQGRLADTEAFF
.,TRBV19,.,17,TRBJ1-3,TGTGCCAGTAGCCCCGGTACCCTAAGACCCTCTGGAAACACCATATATTTT,CASSPGTLRPSGNTIYF
.,TRBV2,.,15,TRBJ2-5,TGTGCCAGCGGAGGAGGGGGCGTAACCCAAGAGACCCAGTACTTC,CASGGGGVTQETQYF
.,TRBV7-9,.,14,TRBJ1-6,TGTGCCAGCAGCTTAGTGGCGGCGGATTCACCCCTCCACTTT,CASSLVAADSPLHF
.,TRBV19,.,15,TRBJ1-2,TGTGCCAGTAGTCCCCTCGAGGGCCATACGGGTGGCTACACCTTC,CASSPLEGHTGGYTF
few,TRBV19,TRBD1,15,TRBJ1-1,TGTGCCACCGCCGCCGGGACAGGGGGCAGGACTGAAGCTTTCTTT,CATAAGTGGRTEAFF
.,TRBV7-2,TRBD1,13,TRBJ1-4,TGTGCCAGCAGCCTAGGACAGGCGGGAAAACTGTTTTTT,CASSLGQAGKLFF
.,TRBV7-9,.,13,TRBJ1-6,TGTGCCAGCAGCTTCGGGGGCGGTCCACCCCTCCACTTT,CASSFGGGPPLHF
few,TRBV28,.,13,TRBJ1-5,TGTGCCAGTCATACGCATAGCAATCAGCCCCAGCATTTT,CASHTHSNQPQHF
.,TRBV7-9,.,11,TRBJ2-6,TGTGCCAGCAGCCACGGGACCACCCTGGCTTTC,CASSHGTTLAF
.,TRBV15,.,13,TRBJ2-5,TGTGCCACCAGCAGCTTAGGGTCAAAGACCCAGTACTTC,CATSSLGSKTQYF
.,TRBV20-1,TRBD2,16,TRBJ2-7,TGCAGTGCTAGAACACCGGGACTAGCGGGAGGAGGGGAGCAGTACTTC,CSARTPGLAGGGEQYF
few,TRBV9,TRBD1,14,TRBJ1-4,TGTCCAGGGGGACAGGGAACAACTAATGAAAAACTGTTTTTT,CPGGQGTTNEKLFF
few,TRBV2,.,15,TRBJ1-2,TGTGCCAGCAGGTCCCCAGGGACATCCATTTATGGCTACACCTTC,CASRSPGTSIYGYTF
once,TRBV24-1,TRBD1,14,TRBJ2-7,TGTGCCAGCAACCTCAGACAGGGCTCCTACGAGCAGTACTTC,CASNLRQGSYEQYF
.,TRBV3-1,TRBD2,15,TRBJ2-7,TGTGCCAGCAGCCACCCGGGACTAGGATACTACGAGCAGTACTTC,CASSHPGLGYYEQYF